This entry lists 24 T cell receptor beta chains sequenced from one sample in a study of STAT3 mutations in large granular lymphocyte leukemia. Findings of the study overall: In T-cell large granular lymphocyte leukemia, about half of patients showed multiple immunodominant subclonotypes.

Their target antigens are unknown. Generated by immunoSEQ multiplex PCR, the TCRdb table keeps only in-frame clones and is missing some. The repertoire holds around 6,600 clones, with about 34% as singletons. The specimen sequenced was peripheral blood mononuclear cells. These receptors originate from a woman aged 40 to 50 with T-cell large granular lymphocyte leukemia. Some clones in this sample may be carry-over from other donors' samples.

The rearrangement links TRBV18 to TRBJ1-4, with 9 nucleotides matching TRBD1. Germline lookup yields CDR1 KGHSH and CDR2 LQKENI. This CDR3 spans 15 amino acids. V shed 3 bases, J shed 5 bases, and the junction held 4 bases outside the gene matches. CDR3 loop: CASSPTGGLNEKLFF. The CDR3 DNA reads as TGTGCCAGCTCACCCACAGGGGGCTTGAATGAAAAACTGTTTTTT. Looking up the rest from reference TRBV18 and TRBJ1-4 gives the full variable domain: NAGVMQNPRHLVRRRGQEARLRCSPMKGHSHVYWYRQLPEEGLKFMVYLQKENIIDESGMPKERFSAEFPKEGPSILRIQQVVRGDSAAYFCASSPTGGLNEKLFFGSGTQLSVL.

This chain uses TRBV13 with TRBJ2-5; TRBD1 matches at 10 bases. The CDR3 has 15 amino acids. Germline V gives CDR1 PRHDT, CDR2 FYEKMQ (reference sequence). V shed 4 bases and J 5 bases; nucleotides not matched to a gene: 7. CDR3 nucleotides: TGTGCCAGCAGCTCATCCGGACAGGGGGGCGAGACCCAGTACTTC. As protein: CASSSSGQGGETQYF.

This clone turned up a few times. CDR3 protein: CASSFERYNEQFF. DNA of the CDR3: TGTGCCAGCAGTTTTGAGCGGTACAATGAGCAGTTCTTC. The chain combines TRBV6-5 with TRBJ2-1; D might be TRBD2 (5 bases). V was trimmed by 4 bases and J by 4 bases, leaving 8 bases between them. The germline gives CDR1 MNHEY, CDR2 SVGAGI. The CDR3 is 13 residues long.

The CDR3 protein is CAWDTGVRGGYTF. The CDR3 bases are TGTGCCTGGGATACAGGGGTCAGGGGTGGCTACACCTTC. This chain links TRBV30 with TRBJ1-2; TRBD1 agrees at 7 bases. This CDR3 comprises 13 residues. J lost 7 bases, V lost 5 bases, and 10 bases had no gene match. The V gene's germline CDR1 is GTSNPN and CDR2 SVGIG (reference sequence).

The rearrangement links TRBV6-5 to TRBJ2-5; D may correspond to TRBD1 or TRBD2 (7 bases each). The V and J ends lost 6 bases and 5 bases respectively, with 19 bases between them. CDR1 is MNHEY and CDR2 is SVGAGI in the germline V gene. The CDR3 totals 15 residues. The CDR3 bases are TGTGCCAGCAGCCGCAGGGGGGGGTCCGGGGAGACCCAGTACTTC. This codes for CASSRRGGSGETQYF.

V usage is TRBV5-4 and J usage is TRBJ2-5; D remains ambiguous. From germline, CDR1 is SGHNT and CDR2 YYREEE (reference sequence). This CDR3 has 15 amino acids. V was cut by 0 bases and J by 5 bases, with 14 bases left in between. The DNA for the CDR3 is TGTGCCAGCAGCTTGGTCGGTTCACTGGGGGAGACCCAGTACTTC. This encodes CASSLVGSLGETQYF.

The V call is TRBV13, the J call TRBJ1-4; the D gene is possibly TRBD1 (5 bases). Germline V gene sequence: CDR1 PRHDT, CDR2 FYEKMQ (reference sequence). There are 14 residues in the CDR3. Trimming took 6 bases from V and 5 from J, leaving 13 bases between them. CDR3 sequence (DNA): TGTGCCAGCAGAAGGGGCCAGGCGAATGAAAAACTGTTTTTT. This sequence encodes CASRRGQANEKLFF.

The chain has TRBV10-3 and TRBJ2-7; D gene unclear. V lost 2 bases and J lost 7, with 15 bases in between. Germline V lookup: CDR1 ENHRY, CDR2 SYGVKD. The CDR3 is made up of 14 amino acids. Here the CDR3 DNA reads TGTGCCATCAGTGAGGGGGATAGTAGGAGTGAGCAGTACTTC. Encoded protein: CAISEGDSRSEQYF.

This clone was recorded a few times. The rearrangement uses TRBV14 and TRBJ2-1; 8 positions match TRBD2. CDR1 SGHDN and CDR2 FVKESK come from the germline V gene. The CDR3 is 15 residues long. J lost 0 bases, V lost 7 bases, and 5 bases had no gene match. The CDR3 bases are TGTGCCAGCAAACTCGGACTAGCCTCCTACAATGAGCAGTTCTTC. Translation: CASKLGLASYNEQFF.

This clone was seen only a few times. V gene TRBV12-5 combines with J gene TRBJ1-1; D unclear. Trimming took 1 base from V and 6 from J, leaving 9 bases between them. Germline V lookup: CDR1 LGHNT, CDR2 FRNRAP. The length of the CDR3 is 13 residues. The CDR3: CASGLEFGAEAFF. The CDR3 DNA sequence: TGTGCTAGTGGTTTGGAGTTTGGGGCTGAAGCTTTCTTT.

This clone appeared a few times. The DNA of the CDR3 is TGCGCCAGCAGTGTGATACCGGGAGACCAAACGGGGAATGAGCAGTTCTTC. Residues: CASSVIPGDQTGNEQFF. The chain combines TRBV5-1 with TRBJ2-1; possible D gene TRBD2, 6 bases. The germline gives CDR1 SGHRS, CDR2 YFSETQ. The CDR3 contains 17 residues. Between the trimmed V and J ends, which lost 5 bases and 7 bases, there was a span of 25 bases.

This rearrangement joins TRBV7-2 to TRBJ2-7; TRBD1 or TRBD2 may be the D gene (5 bases each). Germline CDR1 reads SGHTA; CDR2 reads FQGNSA. The CDR3 is 15 residues long. With 5 bases removed from V and 3 bases from J, the gap between germline ends came to 17 bases. The CDR3: CASSQVGRSFYEQYF. Here the CDR3 DNA reads TGTGCCAGCAGCCAGGTGGGACGGAGCTTCTACGAGCAGTACTTC.

The chain links TRBV7-8 to TRBJ2-6, with D unclear. Germline lookup yields CDR1 SGHVS and CDR2 FQNEAQ. The CDR3 sequence is 14 residues long. The V and J ends lost 1 base and 4 bases respectively, with 5 bases between them. For the CDR3, the DNA is TGTGCCAGCAGCTTAGGGTTAGGGGCCAACGTCCTGACTTTC. It translates to CASSLGLGANVLTF.

The chain couples TRBV30 to TRBJ1-2; D gene ambiguous. V was trimmed by 5 bases and J by 5 bases, leaving 9 bases between them. From germline, CDR1 is GTSNPN and CDR2 SVGIG (reference sequence). The CDR3 has 11 residues. DNA of the CDR3: TGTGCCTGGGGTCGGTGGTATGGCTACACCTTC. It is translated as CAWGRWYGYTF.

The gene calls are TRBV7-9 and TRBJ2-3; D may be TRBD2 (6 bases). CDR1 is SEHNR, CDR2 FQNEAQ, per germline (reference sequence). There are 16 residues in the CDR3. V lost 2 bases and J 2 bases, leaving 14 bases between the germline ends. This CDR3 is CASSLYTEGNTDTQYF. CDR3 nucleotides: TGTGCCAGCAGCTTATACACGGAGGGAAACACAGATACGCAGTATTTT. The variable domain in full, with the rest retrieved from reference TRBV7-9 and TRBJ2-3, is DTGVSQNPRHKITKRGQNVTFRCDPISEHNRLYWYRQTLGQGPEFLTYFQNEAQLEKSRLLSDRFSAERPKGSFSTLEIQRTEQGDSAMYLCASSLYTEGNTDTQYFGPGTRLTVL.

The chain recombines TRBV5-1 with TRBJ2-7; 14 nucleotides line up with TRBD2. Germline V gene lookup returns CDR1 SGHRS and CDR2 YFSETQ. The CDR3 extends over 20 amino acids. Unmatched junction bases numbered 13, after V lost 1 base and J lost 1 base. CDR3 sequence (DNA): TGCGCCAGCAGCTTGACGGGAGGGACTAGCGGGAGACGGATTTCCTACGAGCAGTACTTC. The encoded protein is CASSLTGGTSGRRISYEQYF.

The chain employs TRBV9 and TRBJ2-7, with 11 bases aligning to TRBD2. CDR1 is SGDLS, CDR2 YYNGEE, per germline. CDR3 length: 15 amino acids. With V trimmed by 0 bases and J by 1 base, 0 bases remained unmatched. The DNA for the CDR3 is TGTGCCAGCAGCGTAGGGACTAGCGGGTCCTACGAGCAGTACTTC. This translates into CASSVGTSGSYEQYF. Variable domain in full (rest from reference TRBV9 and TRBJ2-7): DSGVTQTPKHLITATGQRVTLRCSPRSGDLSVYWYQQSLDQGLQFLIQYYNGEERAKGNILERFSAQQFPDLHSELNLSSLELGDSALYFCASSVGTSGSYEQYFGPGTRLTVT.

The V gene is TRBV11-1, the J gene TRBJ1-2; D is perhaps TRBD1 (6 bases). Trimming took 1 base from V and 4 from J, leaving 13 bases between them. Germline V gene sequence: CDR1 SGHAT, CDR2 FQDESV (reference sequence). The CDR3 has 15 residues. Written as DNA, the CDR3 is TGTGCCAGCAGCTTAGACGAGGGGGACGGCTATGGCTACACCTTC. This gives the protein CASSLDEGDGYGYTF.

CDR3 protein: CASSLGQGKRNTEAFF. The CDR3 DNA sequence: TGTGCCAGCAGCTTGGGTCAGGGGAAAAGAAACACTGAAGCTTTCTTT. V and J are TRBV13 and TRBJ1-1; D may be TRBD1 (6 bases). The CDR3 loop spans 16 amino acids. Germline assignment: CDR1 PRHDT and CDR2 FYEKMQ (reference sequence). Trimming shortened V by 3 bases and J by 2 bases, and 16 bases separated the two germline ends.

The CDR3 DNA reads as TGTGCCAGCAGTTTTGCCCCGGGGTCCTACGAGCAGTACTTC. This codes for CASSFAPGSYEQYF. The V gene is TRBV27, the J gene TRBJ2-7; D perhaps matches TRBD2 (5 bases). CDR3 length: 14 amino acids. CDR1 MNHEY and CDR2 SMNVEV come from the germline V gene (reference sequence). Trimming shortened V by 3 bases and J by 1 base, and 10 bases separated the two germline ends.

This clone was detected only a few times. The chain carries TRBV18 and TRBJ2-7; D is uncertain. CDR3 length: 16 residues. V lost 0 bases, J lost 3 bases, and 15 bases lay in between. Germline V gene lookup returns CDR1 KGHSH and CDR2 LQKENI. The CDR3 loop reads CASSPPILSDRYEQYF. In nucleotides, the CDR3 is TGTGCCAGCTCACCACCCATCCTATCCGACCGCTACGAGCAGTACTTC.

This chain connects TRBV10-3 to TRBJ2-7; 9 bases fit TRBD2. Germline V gives CDR1 ENHRY, CDR2 SYGVKD. V lost 5 bases to trimming and J lost 2 bases; unmatched junction nucleotides: 10. The CDR3 is made up of 16 amino acids. DNA of the CDR3: TGTGCCATCAGTAACCAGGCAGGACTAGCGACCTACGAGCAGTACTTC. It encodes CAISNQAGLATYEQYF.

The gene calls are TRBV5-4 and TRBJ2-1; D unresolved. The V and J ends lost 4 bases and 9 bases respectively, with 8 bases between them. CDR3 length: 11 residues. The germline V gene has CDR1 SGHNT and CDR2 YYREEE (reference sequence). The CDR3 sequence is CASSSSSEQFF. CDR3 sequence (DNA): TGTGCCAGCAGCAGTAGTAGTGAGCAGTTCTTC.

In its sample, this clone was seen a few times. The chain is built from TRBV5-4 and TRBJ1-3, with TRBD1 as a possible D gene (5 bases). The CDR3 covers 15 residues. CDR1 is SGHNT, CDR2 YYREEE, per germline (reference sequence). Trimming stripped 4 bases from V and 0 bases from J, with 11 bases between. CDR3 amino acids: CASSVGRSSGNTIYF. CDR3 coding DNA: TGTGCCAGCAGCGTGGGACGGAGCTCTGGAAACACCATATATTTT.